The 7 T cell receptor beta chains below were found in one sample sequenced in a study of cytomegalovirus exposure and HLA in healthy donors (dated by TCRdb to 2016 to 2017). Receptor amplification or capture employed the immunoSEQ multiplex PCR assay. The multiplex PCR relied on a mix of 60 forward primers for TCR Vbeta segments and 13 reverse primers for TCR Jbeta segments. TCRdb took over this immuneACCESS table, retaining in-frame rearrangements with V and J assigned. Such tables are incomplete; in checked studies, under half of the missing clones stem from an unresolved V gene, and the remainder is unexplained. In all, the sample holds some 190,000 clones, and 78% of those were seen once. About 3% of the sample goes to the ten largest clones. The sample was PBMCs. These receptors all stem from a female donor in good health and CMV-seronegative.

CDR3 nucleotides: TGTGCCAGCAGTCCCCCCGCTATGAAGACCCAGTACTTC. This encodes CASSPPAMKTQYF. The J gene is TRBJ2-5, the V gene TRBV2; D uncertain. Germline assignment: CDR1 SNHLY and CDR2 FYNNEI. Trimming cost V 5 bases and J 6 bases, with 13 bases left between them. This CDR3 is built from 13 residues.

There are a few counts of this clone. The junction does not match germline at one end; this may be a read error. This chain uses TRBV7-9 with TRBJ2-4; no definite D call. This CDR3 is built from 14 residues. Germline lookup yields CDR1 SEHNR and CDR2 FQNEAQ (reference sequence). This CDR3 reads CSSSLVGGENIQYF. The CDR3 nucleotides read TGTTCCAGCAGCTTAGTGGGTGGAGAAAACATTCAGTACTTC.

V and J are TRBV29-1 and TRBJ2-1, with D maybe TRBD1 (5 bases). Trimming removed 5 bases from V and 0 bases from J, with 11 bases in between. Germline CDR1 SQVTM, CDR2 ANQGSEA. The CDR3 contains 14 residues. In nucleotides, the CDR3 is TGCAGCGTTAGGGTGGGGCCCTCCTACAATGAGCAGTTCTTC. It translates to CSVRVGPSYNEQFF.

The V gene is TRBV5-4, the J gene TRBJ2-2; tentative D call: TRBD2 (5 bases). This CDR3 region has 13 residues. Germline V gene data show CDR1 as SGHNT and CDR2 as YYREEE (reference sequence). V was shortened by 2 bases and J by 5 bases, with 7 bases between the two germline ends. CDR3 in DNA: TGTGCCAGCAGCTTTAGAGGGACCGGGGAGCTGTTTTTT. Translating it yields CASSFRGTGELFF.

The count of this clone is one. The chain carries TRBV5-1 and TRBJ1-2; D perhaps matches TRBD1 (5 bases). The germline V gene has CDR1 SGHRS and CDR2 YFSETQ. CDR3 length: 15 residues. V lost 0 bases to trimming and J lost 7 bases, with 16 bases between them. The CDR3 sequence is CASSLGPDTHGGYTF. Written as DNA, the CDR3 is TGCGCCAGCAGCTTGGGGCCGGACACGCATGGTGGCTACACCTTC.

This clone was detected only a few times. The chain uses TRBV11-1 and TRBJ1-2; TRBD1 agrees at 8 bases. Per the germline V gene, CDR1 is SGHAT and CDR2 is FQDESV (reference sequence). With 1 base clipped from V and 7 bases from J, the junction kept 8 bases outside the gene matches. The CDR3 length is 15 residues. CDR3 sequence reads: CASSLGVTGGAGYTF. The CDR3 coding sequence is TGTGCCAGCAGCTTAGGGGTTACAGGGGGTGCTGGCTACACCTTC.

The CDR3 DNA follows: TGTGCCAGTAGTGGCGGGACAGGCACTGCCAGGAACACTGAAGCTTTCTTT. Translation gives CASSGGTGTARNTEAFF. This sequence joins TRBV19 and TRBJ1-1, with 8 bases lining up with TRBD1. The J segment lost 1 base and the V segment lost 5 bases, leaving 12 bases of the junction unmatched. This CDR3 spans 17 amino acids. Germline lookup yields CDR1 LNHDA and CDR2 SQIVND (reference sequence).